The clone carrying this TCR beta chain was seen a few times. The antigen remains unidentified. Separate from the approximately 670-subject first cohort was the roughly 130-subject validation cohort, to which the donors belonged. The source of the sample is a study of cytomegalovirus exposure and HLA in healthy donors. Repertoires were generated with immunoSEQ multiplex PCR, while TCRdb's copy carries only in-frame clones and drops some. The sample has 120,000 to 150,000 clones; approximately 86% are singletons. CDR3 length equals 14 residues. Germline CDR1 WSHSY, CDR2 SAAADI. The ends lost 4 bases at V and 8 bases at J; junction bases unmatched: 5. Study-level points and caveats: For cytomegalovirus status, the classifier reportedly gave diagnoses with high specificity and sensitivity. A few of the chains that were CMV-associated were confirmed in vitro to be specific for CMV antigens.

The TCR originated in a man aged 18 to 30 in good health and CMV-seropositive. Sequencing input: PBMCs. The chain carries TRBV10-2 and TRBJ1-4; TRBD1 aligns across 9 bases. The CDR3 coding sequence is TGCGCCAGCAGTGTGGGACAGGGCTTGGAAAAACTGTTTTTT. The encoded protein is CASSVGQGLEKLFF.